The clone carrying this T cell receptor beta chain showed up many times. The study enrolled patients aged 18 to 65 with newly diagnosed hyperthyroidism of under 2 months' duration. Investigators excluded patients with uncontrolled infection, other autoimmune disease, pregnancy or lactation. The data belong to a study of T cells in Graves' hyperthyroidism and ophthalmopathy. V lost 0 bases, J lost 1 base, and 6 bases lay in between. This CDR3 is built from 14 residues. Using RNA transcripts as the source, TCR beta CDR3 regions were amplified. TCR CDR3 underwent first-round RT-PCR with the HTBI primer set. TCRdb processed the multiplex PCR reads anew with MiXCR; each CDR3 protein has one entry. The sample contains about 200,000 distinct CDR3 sequences, about a sixth of which appear only once.

This sequence originates from a woman aged 45-65 years with Graves' hyperthyroidism. Input material: blood. This chain links TRBV12-3 or TRBV12-4 with TRBJ2-5; D is uncertain. In nucleotides, the CDR3 is TGTGCCAGCAGTTTAGCGTTACTCCAAGAGACCCAGTACTTC. It codes for CASSLALLQETQYF.